This TCR beta chain was profiled in a study of monozygotic twins with inflammatory bowel disease. Overall study results and limits: Sharing of clonotypes with others was lower in IBD patients than in healthy twins, and this was especially so with disease activity.

The unique tags termed UMIs, each holding a 6-nucleotide sample barcode, were added by means of template switching. No DNA is given; TCRdb re-called the 5' RACE reads and lists each CDR3 protein once. The table for this sample gives 150,000 to 200,000 distinct CDR3 sequences. Details on this clonotype: Its antigen is undetermined.

The germline V gene encodes CDR1 SGHAT and CDR2 FQNNGV. CDR3 length: 15 amino acids. Sequenced: blood. This TCR was recovered from a human donor with ulcerative colitis or Crohn's disease, or a healthy co-twin of an affected twin (not recorded which). The chain has TRBV11-2 and TRBJ2-1; the TCRdb D gene call, TRBD1, has no DNA to confirm it. The CDR3 loop reads CASSLVGDGYNEQFF.